The 5 T cell receptor beta chains given below trace back to one sample, sequenced in a study of blood T cells in healthy people across ages. A J-beta primer mix and a sample-barcoded 5' primer were used in a second PCR of about 7 to 11 cycles. TCRdb independently ran MiXCR on the 5' RACE reads; one entry per CDR3 protein. The sample has roughly 1.7 million distinct CDR3 sequences, roughly 30% seen once. The sequenced material came from blood. The receptors were gathered from a woman in her thirties in good health.

This clonotype was detected a few times. The rearrangement links TRBV7-3 to TRBJ1-5; D is uncertain. V was pared by 5 bases and J by 9 bases, with 14 bases between. This CDR3 contains 13 residues. The V gene's germline CDR1 is SGHTA and CDR2 FQGTGA. CDR3 nucleotides: TGTGCCAGCAGCGAAGGTCCGGTCGGGCCCCAGCATTTT. Residues: CASSEGPVGPQHF. Looking up the rest from reference TRBV7-3 and TRBJ1-5 gives the full variable domain: GAGVSQTPSNKVTEKGKYVELRCDPISGHTALYWYRQSLGQGPEFLIYFQGTGAADDSGLPNDRFFAVRPEGSVSTLKIQRTERGDSAVYLCASSEGPVGPQHFGDGTRLSIL.

This clonotype was picked up a small number of times. J is TRBJ2-3 and V is TRBV28; D uncertain. Trimming removed 8 bases at V and 4 bases at J, with 13 bases between. The germline V gene has CDR1 MDHEN and CDR2 SYDVKM. CDR3 size: 13 residues. The CDR3 loop reads CASPTPGADTQYF. The CDR3 DNA follows: TGTGCCAGCCCGACGCCGGGCGCAGATACGCAGTATTTT.

This clonotype was observed a few times. The chain is built from TRBV7-9 and TRBJ1-1; TRBD1 matches at 8 bases. CDR1 SEHNR and CDR2 FQNEAQ come from the germline V gene (reference sequence). The CDR3 spans 15 residues. Losses at the gene ends were 1 base for V and 5 bases for J; bases not matched to a gene: 6. This CDR3 is CASSLGPGGATEAFF. The DNA for the CDR3 is TGTGCCAGCAGCTTAGGACCAGGGGGCGCGACTGAAGCTTTCTTT.

This clonotype was counted a few times. The V call is TRBV20-1, the J call TRBJ2-1; a weak D match, TRBD2 (6 bases). The CDR3 totals 15 residues. V was cut by 6 bases and J by 9 bases, with 24 bases left in between. Germline loops: CDR1 DFQATT, CDR2 SNEGSKA (reference sequence). The CDR3 nucleotides are TGCAGTGCCCCAGGGAGGCTAGCGAGAGTCAGTGAGCAGTTCTTC. It translates to CSAPGRLARVSEQFF.

The chain carries TRBV11-1 and TRBJ2-7; 9 nucleotides align to TRBD1. J was trimmed by 6 bases and V by 5 bases; bases with no gene match: 11. Germline V gene data show CDR1 as SGHAT and CDR2 as FQDESV (reference sequence). The CDR3 sequence is 15 residues long. CDR3 protein: CASSPVGTGSREQYF. The CDR3 DNA reads as TGTGCCAGCAGCCCTGTCGGGACAGGGTCGCGCGAGCAGTACTTC.